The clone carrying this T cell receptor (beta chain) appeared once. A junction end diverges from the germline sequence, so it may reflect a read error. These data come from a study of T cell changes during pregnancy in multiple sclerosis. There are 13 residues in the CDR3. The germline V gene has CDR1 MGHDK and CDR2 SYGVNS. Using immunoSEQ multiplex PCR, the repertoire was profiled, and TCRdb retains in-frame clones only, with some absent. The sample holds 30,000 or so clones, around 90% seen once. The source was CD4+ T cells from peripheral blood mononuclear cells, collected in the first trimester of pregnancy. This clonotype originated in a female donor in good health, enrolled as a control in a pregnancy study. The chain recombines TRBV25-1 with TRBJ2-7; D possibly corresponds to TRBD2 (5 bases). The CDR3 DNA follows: TGTGCCAGCAGATACGGAGGCTCCTACGAGCAGCACTTC. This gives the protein CASRYGGSYEQHF.